Described below is a single T cell receptor (beta chain) sequence and its context. The record originates from a study of OX40 agonist ivuxolimab in advanced cancers. Study-level information: Patients took ivuxolimab, an agonistic anti-OX40 (CD134) antibody. The dose-escalation cohort was about 83% male, with a mean age of around 60 years, ranging about 23 to 79. One hepatocellular carcinoma and a couple of cutaneous melanoma patients partially responded.

Only in-frame clones appear in the TCRdb table, and some are missing; sequencing was by immunoSEQ multiplex PCR. The sample lists about 150,000 clones, approximately 94% seen once, with 1% in the top ten. The TCR was taken from an adult with an advanced solid tumor such as melanoma, head and neck, liver or kidney cancer. The source was CD4+ or CD8+ T cells sorted from blood, collected in a trial of the OX40 agonist ivuxolimab.

The CDR3 region is CASSLGSTTGVSTYEQYF. The CDR3 DNA is TGTGCCAGCAGCTTAGGGAGCACTACAGGGGTCTCCACCTACGAGCAGTACTTC. The rearrangement joins TRBV7-6 to TRBJ2-7; 7 nucleotides agree with TRBD1. The CDR3 has 18 amino acids. The V gene's germline CDR1 is SGHVS and CDR2 FNYEAQ. Trimming cost V 1 base and J 2 bases; bases outside gene matches: 14.